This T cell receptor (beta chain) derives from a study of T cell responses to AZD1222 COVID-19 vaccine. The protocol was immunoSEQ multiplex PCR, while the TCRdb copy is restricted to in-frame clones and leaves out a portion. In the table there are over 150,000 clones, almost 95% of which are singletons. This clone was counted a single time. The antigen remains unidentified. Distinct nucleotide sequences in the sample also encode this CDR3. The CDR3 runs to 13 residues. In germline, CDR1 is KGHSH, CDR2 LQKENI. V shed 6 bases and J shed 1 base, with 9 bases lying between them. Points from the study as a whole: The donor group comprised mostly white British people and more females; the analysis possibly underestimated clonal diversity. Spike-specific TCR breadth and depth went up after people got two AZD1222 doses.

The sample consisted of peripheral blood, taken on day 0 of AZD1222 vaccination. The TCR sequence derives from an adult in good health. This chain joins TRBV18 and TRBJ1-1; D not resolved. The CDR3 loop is CASSPQKNTEAFF. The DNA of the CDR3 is TGTGCCAGCTCGCCCCAAAAGAACACTGAAGCTTTCTTT. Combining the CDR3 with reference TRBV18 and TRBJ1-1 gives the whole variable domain NAGVMQNPRHLVRRRGQEARLRCSPMKGHSHVYWYRQLPEEGLKFMVYLQKENIIDESGMPKERFSAEFPKEGPSILRIQQVVRGDSAAYFCASSPQKNTEAFFGQGTRLTVV.